The entry that follows covers one T cell receptor (beta chain) sequence. An end of the junction does not agree with germline; a read error may underlie this. The data belong to a study of blood T cell repertoires in COVID-19. Overall study context: COVID-19 samples, acute and convalescent, were from the United States, Italy and Spain. Nucleic acid was either cDNA or gDNA, and it came from T cells, B-cell-depleted T cells, or PBMCs.

Per the original data handling: It was from reference gene primer amplification that nucleated cell counts were estimated. Sequenced by immunoSEQ multiplex PCR; TCRdb stores in-frame clones only, minus some. That table gives V, J and clone size, and the DNA gave D and trimming. Among 150,000 to 200,000 clones listed, 85% were seen once. Sequences were obtained from peripheral blood. This receptor was taken from a human donor with acute or convalescent COVID-19. The donor label of this sample is uncertain.

The CDR3 reads CASSLASAGRDGYTF. In nucleotides, the CDR3 is TGTGCCAGCAGCCTAGCCTCCGCGGGGAGAGATGGCTACACCTTC. The V and J genes are TRBV7-2 and TRBJ1-2, with D unresolved. The CDR3 covers 15 residues. Germline CDR1 SGHTA, CDR2 FQGNSA.